The 8 T cell receptor beta chains presented below share a single source sample, sequenced in a study of cytomegalovirus exposure and HLA in healthy donors. Primers for the PCR totalled 60 Vbeta and 13 Jbeta. The assay was immunoSEQ multiplex PCR, and TCRdb's table has in-frame clones only and misses some. This sample has 65,000 to 75,000 clones, with about 80% found just once. Input material: PBMCs. The source is a man aged 45-65 years in good health and CMV-seronegative.

CDR3 region: CASSTDNYGYTF. CDR3 DNA sequence: TGTGCCAGCAGTACAGATAACTATGGCTACACCTTC. The chain couples TRBV6-5 to TRBJ1-2; no firm D call. Per germline, CDR1 MNHEY and CDR2 SVGAGI. The CDR3 sequence is 12 residues long. Deletions cut 5 bases from V and 1 base from J, with 5 bases between.

V gene TRBV18 combines with J gene TRBJ1-1; 7 bases match TRBD1. The V segment lost 1 base and the J segment 2 bases; nucleotides outside the gene matches: 1. This CDR3 has 14 residues. The germline V gene encodes CDR1 KGHSH and CDR2 LQKENI. The CDR3 spells CASSPQGANTEAFF. Written as DNA, the CDR3 is TGTGCCAGCTCACCACAGGGGGCCAACACTGAAGCTTTCTTT.

The chain has TRBV18 and TRBJ1-1, with 8 bases lining up with TRBD1. Germline values: CDR1 KGHSH, CDR2 LQKENI. V lost 5 bases, J lost 5 bases, and 10 bases stayed unmatched. The CDR3 length is 15 residues. DNA for the CDR3: TGTGCCAGCTCAACTTTCGACAGGGGAGGAACTGAAGCTTTCTTT. Residues: CASSTFDRGGTEAFF.

This clone was seen only a few times. This chain connects TRBV28 to TRBJ1-1; D not certain. V was clipped by 4 bases and J by 2 bases, with 14 bases between them. The CDR3 sequence is 15 residues long. Germline V lookup: CDR1 MDHEN, CDR2 SYDVKM. CDR3: CASSSRGGINTEAFF. CDR3 sequence (DNA): TGTGCCAGCAGTTCCCGGGGAGGAATAAACACTGAAGCTTTCTTT.

J is TRBJ1-1 and V is TRBV7-2; a possible D gene is TRBD1 (5 bases). The germline V gene encodes CDR1 SGHTA and CDR2 FQGNSA. CDR3 length equals 14 residues. Trimming pared 2 bases from V and 10 bases from J, leaving 17 bases between. DNA of the CDR3: TGTGCCAGCAGCTTAATGAAGGTCGGTAGGGGAGCTTTCTTT. As protein: CASSLMKVGRGAFF.

This chain connects TRBV4-1 to TRBJ2-5; D call uncertain. Looked up from germline, CDR1 is MGHRA and CDR2 is YSYEKL. V was pared by 0 bases and J by 5 bases, with 16 bases between. The CDR3 has 16 amino acids. This chain's CDR3 is CASSQDVTPGWETQYF. In DNA, the CDR3 is TGCGCCAGCAGCCAAGACGTGACGCCGGGTTGGGAGACCCAGTACTTC.

V usage is TRBV5-6 and J usage is TRBJ2-5; TRBD2 matches 7 bases. V was pared by 6 bases and J by 5 bases, with 19 bases of the junction left unmatched. The CDR3 has 17 residues. CDR1 is SGHDT and CDR2 is YYEEEE in the germline V gene. This CDR3 reads CASNQGTWGGGGETQYF. CDR3 sequence (DNA): TGTGCCAGCAACCAAGGGACTTGGGGGGGAGGAGGGGAGACCCAGTACTTC.

This chain uses TRBV7-2 with TRBJ1-1, with a possible D match to TRBD1 (5 bases). Per the germline V gene, CDR1 is SGHTA and CDR2 is FQGNSA. The CDR3 runs 17 residues. The V and J ends lost 2 bases and 0 bases respectively, with 16 bases between them. The CDR3 bases are TGTGCCAGCAGCTTATGGGGGGTTGCGATTTTGAACACTGAAGCTTTCTTT. Protein: CASSLWGVAILNTEAFF.